The TCR beta chain under discussion was sequenced for a study of spatial heterogeneity in lung cancer (dated by TCRdb to between 2018 and 2021). A note on the overall study: Beta-chain transcripts were consistently detected in greater numbers than alpha-chain transcripts, which likely reflects a higher abundance of beta-chain transcripts. A strong correlation was found between TCR transcript counts in tumor regions and a T cell transcriptional module score from matched bulk RNA-seq. In the raw uncorrected reads, each unique combination of TCR and UMI appeared on average more than ten times. In non-small cell lung cancer, the study quantitatively compared TCR alpha and beta repertoires across several tumor regions, matched nontumor lung, and blood. Nonsynonymous mutation counts, determined by whole-exome sequencing of tumor tissue, were related to TCR repertoire features. At surgery, both alpha and beta chains were TCR-sequenced in some 220 tumor regions, 63 to 80 matched nontumor lung samples and just over 55 PBMC samples.

Explained via the paper, the time point label denotes: sample taken at primary tumor resection. Samples were obtained from approximately 72 patients with early-stage, untreated non-small cell lung cancer from the lung TRACERx cohort. Whole RNA extracted from tumor and nontumor lung tissue, or from cryopreserved PBMC samples, was used for TCR sequencing without cell sorting. A patient was chosen for TCR sequencing only when enough RNA was available from at least two tumor regions. Before being selected, tumor and adjacent nontumor lung specimens were reviewed by a lung pathologist. Summary of the overall study and its limitations: The tumor nonsynonymous mutation count correlated with the number of expanded alpha and beta TCRs within the tumor. TCR-seq was estimated to cover only roughly 7% of tumor T cells for alpha chains and 13% for beta chains. The count of ubiquitous expanded TCRs correlated with the count of ubiquitous nonsynonymous mutations, and the count of regional expanded TCRs correlated with the count of regional nonsynonymous mutations. Confirming at a functional level the hypothesis that regional TCRs recognize regional mutations was considered to require additional single-cell paired TCR alpha and beta sequencing.

Compared with germline, V lacks 5 bases and J lacks 9 bases; bases without a gene match: 15. CDR1 and CDR2 were assigned from the germline V gene (reference sequence) as DFQATT and SNEGSKA. The CDR3 has 15 amino acids, counting the end cysteine and phenylalanine. Left in the record is the CDR3 DNA by itself, 45 bases read in frame from the first base. To prepare the library, 5' RACE was applied. The sample was run on a NextSeq 500. The TCR library protocol attached a unique molecular identifier to each TCR cDNA molecule to allow correction of PCR and sequencing errors. On the authors' methods: TCR identification, UMI-based error correction and CDR3 extraction were all carried out with Decombinator tools. Expanded TCRs were defined as those above a frequency of 2 per 1,000, corresponding to the top 1% of the tumor frequency distribution. Expanded tumor TCRs statistically deemed absent (corrected P<0.05) from at least one tumor region were classed as regional, and all other expanded tumor TCRs were classed as ubiquitous. Renyi diversity was calculated using the R vegan package after each repertoire was subsampled 100 times to 5,000 TCRs. CDR3 similarity networks were built from amino acid triplet string-kernel similarity, connecting CDR3s with pairwise similarity above 0.82. TCRdb applied fastp at Q25 and MiXCR to the public reads, then kept only in-frame beta chains. Duplicate CDR3 protein sequences are folded into a single record with the most common DNA and genes. The V and J calls shown here were made by TCRdb, not taken from the authors' results. The sample includes just over 8,000 distinct CDR3 sequences, with about 10% observed a single time. More than 10% of the sample is in the top ten clones.

A word on this clonotype: It has no known antigen specificity. Per-base quality was not reported, and no clone a single base away is much larger than it.

The rearrangement combines TRBV20-1 with TRBJ2-2; the junction holds 7 bases that match TRBD2. The receptor's source is a male donor with early-stage non-small cell lung cancer. Sequences were derived from lung tumor tissue, sampled at surgery. The CDR3 region reads CSAASGGSLRRELFF. The nucleotides read TGCAGTGCTGCCTCGGGGGGTTCCCTCCGCAGGGAGCTGTTTTTT.